The 26 T cell receptor beta chains below come from one sample, sequenced in a study of T cells in Graves' hyperthyroidism and ophthalmopathy. Authors of the study amplified TCR beta CDR3 regions from RNA transcripts. The study used the HTBI primer set for a first-round RT-PCR of the TCR CDR3. TCRdb passed the multiplex PCR reads through MiXCR, listing each CDR3 protein once. The sample includes hundreds of thousands of distinct CDR3 sequences, 16% of them seen just once. The material sequenced was blood. The receptors derive from a woman aged 18-35 years with Graves' hyperthyroidism.

This clonotype was seen repeatedly, ten times or more. J is TRBJ2-5 and V is TRBV7-2, with D unclear. The CDR3 has 15 residues. With 4 bases removed from V and 5 bases from J, the gap between germline ends came to 17 bases. The germline V gene encodes CDR1 SGHTA and CDR2 FQGNSA. Written as DNA, the CDR3 is TGTGCCAGCAGCTCAGCCCGCGGAAATCGGGAGACCCAGTACTTC. This gives the protein CASSSARGNRETQYF.

This clonotype was picked up many times. The V and J genes are TRBV28 and TRBJ1-1; tentatively, D is TRBD1 (5 bases). Looked up from germline, CDR1 is MDHEN and CDR2 is SYDVKM. V was shortened by 10 bases and J by 4 bases, with 13 bases between the two germline ends. This CDR3 spans 12 amino acids. CDR3 protein: CATVARGTEAFF. CDR3 in DNA: TGTGCCACCGTGGCGAGGGGCACTGAAGCTTTCTTT. The full variable domain, completed using reference TRBV28 and TRBJ1-1, is DVKVTQSSRYLVKRTGEKVFLECVQDMDHENMFWYRQDPGLGLRLIYFSYDVKMKEKGDIPEGYSVSREKKERFSLILESASTNQTSMYLCATVARGTEAFFGQGTRLTVV.

In the case of this clonotype: This may be a read error: a much more frequent sequence differs by one nucleotide. The chain combines TRBV10-2 with TRBJ2-5; D is possibly TRBD2 (7 bases). V was shortened by 7 bases and J by 5 bases, with 20 bases between the two germline ends. The CDR3 sequence is 15 residues long. Germline CDR1 WSHSY, CDR2 SAAADI. CDR3 protein: CASNKGGRTSETQYF. CDR3 coding DNA: TGCGCCAGCAACAAGGGGGGGCGCACATCGGAGACCCAGTACTTC.

The V call is TRBV6-1, the J call TRBJ2-3; 9 positions match TRBD2. From germline, CDR1 is MNHNS and CDR2 SASEGT. The CDR3 runs 14 residues. The V segment lost 9 bases and the J segment 4 bases; nucleotides outside the gene matches: 8. The CDR3 is CASLPGLASDTQYF. As DNA, the CDR3 is TGTGCCAGTCTCCCGGGACTAGCATCAGATACGCAGTATTTT.

The chain is built from TRBV9 and TRBJ2-2; tentatively, D is TRBD1 (6 bases). Germline loops: CDR1 SGDLS, CDR2 YYNGEE. This CDR3 region has 15 residues. V was trimmed by 4 bases and J by 8 bases, leaving 18 bases between them. For the CDR3, the DNA is TGTGCCAGCAGCACAGGGACGGCGGCTACGGGGGAGCTGTTTTTT. This codes for CASSTGTAATGELFF.

This clonotype has at least ten counts. This chain joins TRBV7-2 and TRBJ1-1; 8 bases match TRBD1. In germline, CDR1 is SGHTA, CDR2 FQGNSA. This CDR3 contains 15 residues. Losses at the gene ends were 5 bases for V and 4 bases for J; bases not matched to a gene: 9. The CDR3 DNA sequence: TGTGCCAGCAGCCCTTGGACAGGGTTGGGCACTGAAGCTTTCTTT. This sequence encodes CASSPWTGLGTEAFF.

This chain links TRBV20-1 with TRBJ1-1; tentative D call: TRBD1 (6 bases). Deletions cut 4 bases from V and 5 bases from J, with 14 bases between. This CDR3 region has 13 residues. In germline, CDR1 is DFQATT, CDR2 SNEGSKA (reference sequence). The CDR3 region is CSAIGGVGTEAFF. The CDR3 DNA follows: TGCAGTGCTATAGGGGGGGTCGGGACTGAAGCTTTCTTT.

This rearrangement joins TRBV19 to TRBJ1-2, with D possibly TRBD1 on 5 matching bases. Germline CDR1 and CDR2: LNHDA and SQIVND (reference sequence). V was cut by 5 bases and J by 3 bases, with 16 bases left in between. The CDR3 covers 15 residues. The CDR3 reads CASSVSGNSDYGYTF. CDR3 nucleotides: TGTGCCAGTAGTGTATCAGGGAACTCAGACTATGGCTACACCTTC.

This clonotype has a single count. J is TRBJ1-1 and V is TRBV10-3; D perhaps matches TRBD1 (5 bases). The V gene's germline CDR1 is ENHRY and CDR2 SYGVKD. The V gene lost 10 bases and the J gene lost 1 base, with 19 bases spanning the gap. The CDR3 runs to 15 residues. The CDR3 is CANRRGPGGNTEAFF. DNA for the CDR3: TGTGCCAACCGGAGGGGCCCCGGCGGGAACACTGAAGCTTTCTTT.

At least ten counts were recorded for this clonotype. This sequence joins TRBV6-1 and TRBJ2-7; D is possibly TRBD1 (6 bases). The CDR3 has 14 residues. Between the trimmed V and J ends, which lost 6 bases and 5 bases, there was a span of 17 bases. The V gene's germline CDR1 is MNHNS and CDR2 SASEGT. CDR3 residues: CASSHNRDVHEQYF. Here the CDR3 DNA reads TGTGCCAGCAGCCACAACAGGGACGTCCACGAGCAGTACTTC.

This clonotype appeared a few times. The rearrangement joins TRBV19 to TRBJ2-7; D might be TRBD1 or TRBD2, each matching 5 bases. Germline assignment: CDR1 LNHDA and CDR2 SQIVND (reference sequence). The CDR3 sequence is 17 residues long. Trimming took 6 bases from V and 0 from J, leaving 21 bases between them. CDR3 DNA sequence: TGTGCCAGTAGCCCCATGGGGGTGGGACCGAGCTCCTACGAGCAGTACTTC. Protein sequence: CASSPMGVGPSSYEQYF.

Points on this clonotype: A much bigger clone sits one base away, suggesting this may be a read error. J is TRBJ1-5 and V is TRBV24-1; 7 positions agree with TRBD1. CDR3 length equals 15 residues. After removal of 4 bases from V and 0 bases from J, the junction contained 2 bases not matched to a gene. In germline, CDR1 is KGHDR, CDR2 SFDVKD. The CDR3 nucleotides are TGTGCCACCAGTGAGGGACAGTTTAGCAATCAGCCCCAGCATTTT. Its protein is CATSEGQFSNQPQHF.

This clonotype was seen more than once but under ten times. V gene TRBV24-1 combines with J gene TRBJ2-3, with D possibly being TRBD2 (5 bases). CDR1 KGHDR and CDR2 SFDVKD come from the germline V gene. V was cut by 0 bases and J by 0 bases, with 12 bases left in between. This CDR3 contains 17 residues. The DNA for the CDR3 is TGTGCCACCAGTGATTTGTTGGGAAGCGGTAGCACAGATACGCAGTATTTT. Translating it yields CATSDLLGSGSTDTQYF.

This chain links TRBV15 with TRBJ1-5; no clear D gene. Germline V lookup: CDR1 LNHNV, CDR2 YYDKDF (reference sequence). The CDR3 sequence is 13 residues long. The chain's CDR3 is CARLSRRNQPQHF. The CDR3 DNA sequence: TGTGCTAGGTTATCACGGAGAAATCAGCCCCAGCATTTT.

Many counts were recorded for this clonotype. The rearrangement joins TRBV4-3 to TRBJ1-5, with 7 bases aligning to TRBD1. V trimming: 4 bases; J trimming: 6 bases; junction bases outside the gene matches: 3. Germline CDR1 is LGHNA and CDR2 is YSLEER. CDR3 length: 13 residues. The CDR3, as DNA: TGCGCCAGCAGCCCAAGACAGGGTCAGCCCCAGCATTTT. Translation gives CASSPRQGQPQHF.

This chain links TRBV10-1 with TRBJ2-1, with D possibly matching TRBD2 (5 bases). V lost 0 bases, J lost 0 bases, and 12 bases lay in between. The germline V gene encodes CDR1 WNHNN and CDR2 SYGVQD (reference sequence). The CDR3 contains 17 residues. The CDR3 loop is CASSESWAGSSYNEQFF. The CDR3 nucleotides read TGCGCCAGCAGTGAGTCATGGGCGGGCAGCTCCTACAATGAGCAGTTCTTC.

This clonotype is a singleton in its sample. A much larger clone sits a single nucleotide away, making a read error possible. The chain couples TRBV20-1 to TRBJ2-5, with 10 bases that match TRBD2. The CDR3 extends over 15 amino acids. Per germline, CDR1 DFQATT and CDR2 SNEGSKA (reference sequence). The CDR3 DNA sequence: TGCAGTGCTCTTGGACTAGCGGTCCACCAAGAGACCCCGTACTTC. Translation gives CSALGLAVHQETPYF.

This clonotype was found many times. This chain joins TRBV11-3 and TRBJ2-5; 13 bases fit TRBD2. Germline lookup yields CDR1 SGHNT and CDR2 YENEEA. The CDR3 is 15 residues long. The J segment lost 3 bases and the V segment lost 5 bases, leaving 3 bases of the junction unmatched. The CDR3 sequence: CASSRGTSGEETQYF. CDR3 in DNA: TGTGCCAGCAGCCGAGGGACTAGCGGGGAAGAGACCCAGTACTTC.

This chain joins TRBV29-1 and TRBJ2-1; D call uncertain. The CDR3 is 16 residues long. V lost 1 base and J lost 0, with 13 bases in between. Germline V gene lookup returns CDR1 SQVTM and CDR2 ANQGSEA. This chain's CDR3 is CSVEVWKQSSYNEQFF. Written as DNA, the CDR3 is TGCAGCGTTGAAGTTTGGAAACAGAGCTCCTACAATGAGCAGTTCTTC.

This clonotype was seen repeatedly, ten times or more. The limits of the CDR3 on the DNA are not certain, so only TCRdb's listed CDR3 is given. The genes are TRBV11-2 and TRBJ2-4; TRBD2, the table's D call, lacks a check against the DNA. The CDR3 sequence runs 19 residues, both termini included. The germline gives CDR1 SGHAT, CDR2 FQNNGV. The CDR3 loop reads CASSFSYTFGSGEVDIQYF.

This clonotype was counted many times. The rearrangement joins TRBV7-2 to TRBJ2-3, with TRBD2 matching 9 bases. Germline V gene lookup returns CDR1 SGHTA and CDR2 FQGNSA. The CDR3 has 16 residues. V was clipped by 2 bases and J by 0 bases; unmatched bases: 3. The CDR3 nucleotides are TGTGCCAGCAGCTTACTAGCGGGGCTGAGCACAGATACGCAGTATTTT. It is translated as CASSLLAGLSTDTQYF.

This clonotype came up many times. V and J are TRBV6-6 and TRBJ2-3, with D unresolved. Germline CDR1 MNHNY, CDR2 SVGAGI (reference sequence). Trimming stripped 2 bases from V and 3 bases from J, with 6 bases between. CDR3 size: 13 residues. CDR3 sequence reads: CASSYVGTDTQYF. The CDR3 nucleotides read TGTGCCAGCAGTTACGTAGGAACAGATACGCAGTATTTT.

This clonotype has at least ten counts. This rearrangement joins TRBV28 to TRBJ2-7; D might be TRBD2 (5 bases). Germline V CDR1 and CDR2: MDHEN, SYDVKM. Trimming stripped 8 bases from V and 6 bases from J, with 14 bases between. The CDR3 is 12 residues long. In DNA, the CDR3 is TGTGCCAGCCTCTCGTCGGGATTCGAGCAGTACTTC. It specifies CASLSSGFEQYF. Filled out from reference TRBV28 and TRBJ2-7, the complete variable domain reads DVKVTQSSRYLVKRTGEKVFLECVQDMDHENMFWYRQDPGLGLRLIYFSYDVKMKEKGDIPEGYSVSREKKERFSLILESASTNQTSMYLCASLSSGFEQYFGPGTRLTVT.

A few counts support this clonotype. The rearrangement links TRBV12-5 to TRBJ2-2, with D unresolved. V lost 1 base and J 6 bases, leaving 6 bases between the germline ends. The germline CDR1 and CDR2 sequences are LGHNT and FRNRAP. This CDR3 has 13 amino acids. CDR3 region: CASGLGGSGELFF. DNA for the CDR3: TGTGCTAGTGGTTTGGGAGGTTCCGGGGAGCTGTTTTTT.

This clonotype has a count of ten or more. The J gene is TRBJ2-2, the V gene TRBV7-9; D unresolved. The V and J ends lost 2 bases and 3 bases respectively, with 7 bases between them. CDR3 length: 14 amino acids. CDR1 is SEHNR, CDR2 FQNEAQ, per germline (reference sequence). CDR3 protein: CASSLRSYTGELFF. CDR3 nucleotide sequence: TGTGCCAGCAGCTTAAGGAGCTACACCGGGGAGCTGTTTTTT.

The chain couples TRBV11-2 to TRBJ1-1, with 9 positions matching TRBD1. The V and J ends lost 4 bases and 6 bases, in that order; junction bases with no gene match: 9. The CDR3 consists of 15 residues. In germline, CDR1 is SGHAT, CDR2 FQNNGV. The CDR3: CASSSPDRGRAEAFF. CDR3 nucleotide sequence: TGTGCCAGCAGCTCACCAGACAGGGGGAGGGCTGAAGCTTTCTTT.